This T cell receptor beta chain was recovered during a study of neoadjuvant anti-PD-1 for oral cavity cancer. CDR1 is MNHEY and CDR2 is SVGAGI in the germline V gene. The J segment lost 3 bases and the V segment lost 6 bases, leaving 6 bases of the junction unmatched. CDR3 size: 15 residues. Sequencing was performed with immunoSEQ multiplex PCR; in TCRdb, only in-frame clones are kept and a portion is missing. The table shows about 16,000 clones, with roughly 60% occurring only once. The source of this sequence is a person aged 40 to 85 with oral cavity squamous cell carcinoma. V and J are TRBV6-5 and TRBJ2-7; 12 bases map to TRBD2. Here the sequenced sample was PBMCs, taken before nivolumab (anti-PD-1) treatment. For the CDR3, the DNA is TGTGCCAGCAGCCCCGGGACTAGCGGGCTCTACGAGCAGTACTTC. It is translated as CASSPGTSGLYEQYF.